The present T cell receptor beta chain was sequenced within a study of shared clonotypes between healthy human individuals (dated by TCRdb to the early 2020s). Context from the whole study: Three men and a couple of women, aged 18 to 49 years, made up the cohort. Per donor, three plates each were used for CD4 naive and CD4 memory, two for CD8 naive, and one for CD8 memory. To estimate repertoire size and how much clonotypes are shared between individuals, the study performed deep sequencing of blood TCR repertoires from five healthy adults. Different laboratories and diverse techniques were used to prepare libraries and sequence TCR repertoires, to increase sequencing depth and limit assay-specific biases. Each donor's leukapheresis produced roughly between roughly 0.85 and 9 billion PBMCs.

Note on this clone: No antigen is known for it. No much larger clone exists at a distance of one base, and base qualities are not known.

Summary of the overall study and its limitations: Roughly 5% of naive CD4, approximately 3.7% of naive CD8, about 2.4% of memory CD4, and around 0.4% of memory CD8 clonotypes were shared across several donors. Even with the large sequencing depth, rarefaction of the sorted-subset datasets indicated that sequencing was incomplete. Clonotypes shared by all four sorted-subset donors showed higher generation probabilities than non-shared clonotypes. Pairwise subsampling indicated that sequencing depth was expected to affect the degree of clonotype sharing among donors. The small number of donors limited the genetic and exposure-history diversity represented. Naive subsets generally had larger estimated clonotype richness than memory subsets. Only blood was sampled, and tissue TCR repertoires likely differ from those in blood.

Healthy HIV-negative adults with no recently reported acute infections or vaccinations were included as donors. Every donor was a Caucasian adult residing in Nashville, Tennessee, USA. Magnetic negative selection was used to enrich CD4+ T cells, after which naive cells were positively selected on CD45RA and the negative fraction became the memory subset. Blood was collected by leukapheresis, and PBMCs were isolated by Ficoll-Histopaque density gradient centrifugation and then cryopreserved in liquid nitrogen vapor phase. Analytical flow cytometry was used to check the purity and quantity of every magnetically sorted T cell population. Genomic DNA was isolated from every sorted fraction and measured by UV absorbance on a Nanodrop 2000c. Using the deep immunoSEQ assay, multiplex PCR amplified TCR CDR3 regions from genomic DNA. Extracted genomic DNA from each cell subset was distributed evenly across all wells of several immunoSEQ 96-well plates, and each plate was treated as a replicate. For sorted subsets, roughly 200 ng of genomic DNA, equivalent to 30,000 or so T cell genomes, went into each replicate PCR. Purified libraries were measured with a Qubit 3.0 fluorometer, size-checked on a Bioanalyzer 2100, and measured again with the KAPA Library Quantification kit. A separate single-read 150-cycle Illumina NextSeq 550 flow cell was used to sequence each immunoSEQ 96-well plate. As for the original processing: The immunoSEQ output contained only junctional sequences without quality scores, so filtering could not match that applied to full-length reads. Sequences were annotated with PyIR, a Python wrapper for IgBLAST v1.9, and V/J genes and CDR3 were assigned using IMGT germline references. Reads with weak V/J assignments (E-value above 1e-6), missing CDR3, stop codons, out-of-frame junctions, or ambiguous translated residues were removed. V3J clonotypes were defined as sequences sharing an identical inferred V gene, J gene, and CDR3 amino acid sequence. To compute the percentage overlap between repertoires, the number of shared unique clonotypes was divided by the size of the smaller repertoire. Richness of each repertoire was evaluated using RTK rarefaction, the Chao1 estimator, and Recon v2.1 estimates of unobserved clonotypes. Generation probabilities for all TCRbeta clonotypes obtained by the gDNA method from several donors were computed using OLGA. This is the immuneACCESS table as TCRdb keeps it, with only in-frame sequences that have V and J called. A part of the clones is gone; compared with another copy, unresolved V genes explain less than half, and the rest is unexplained. V and J calls and clone size come straight from that table; D and trimming were deduced from the DNA. The sample includes millions of clones, with approximately 95% observed a single time. In total, the top ten clones hold 0.39% of the sample.

V and J are trimmed by 8 bases and 7 bases, and the gene matches miss 12 bases of the junction. Measured from the cysteine to the phenylalanine, the CDR3 is 15 residues long. CDR3 DNA is the only sequence kept; it has 45 bases, read in frame from the first base. Sequences MDHEN (CDR1) and SYDVKM (CDR2) are obtained from the germline V gene. Material: naive CD4+ T cells from PBMCs. The sample's cell subset or site label, in plain terms: CD45RA+ positively selected. The rearrangement joined TRBV28 to TRBJ2-1, with 9 bases in between that match TRBD1. The receptor comes from a man aged 18 to 29 in good health. Some clones in this sample may be carry-over from other donors' samples. The CDR3 reads CASHNTGGAKNEQFF. At the DNA level, the sequence is TGTGCCAGCCATAATACAGGGGGCGCGAAGAATGAGCAGTTCTTC. The variable domain in full, with residues beyond the CDR3 obtained from the reference TRBV28 and TRBJ2-1 genes, is DVKVTQSSRYLVKRTGEKVFLECVQDMDHENMFWYRQDPGLGLRLIYFSYDVKMKEKGDIPEGYSVSREKKERFSLILESASTNQTSMYLCASHNTGGAKNEQFFGPGTRLTVL.